Sequencing of this T cell receptor beta chain was carried out in a study of T cell repertoires in cytomegalovirus infection. Study-wide context: Shared public TCR beta signatures pointed to both CMV infection and a matching HLA type. Study results and limitations: In two of eight donors, the top clonotype was HLA-C-restricted CMV-specific. Totalled public TCR beta family frequency picked out people who carried CMV plus the relevant HLA.

The CDR3 consists of 15 residues. Trimming at V came to 6 bases and at J to 0 bases, leaving 6 bases not matched to a gene. The germline V gene has CDR1 MDHEN and CDR2 SYDVKM. TCRdb re-derived calls from the reads in MiXCR, one entry per CDR3 protein. The data contain about 250,000 distinct CDR3 sequences, approximately 15% of them seen just once; the ten biggest clones take up more than 45%. As regards this clonotype: Its matching antigen is unknown.

The chain uses TRBV28 and TRBJ2-7; 9 nucleotides match TRBD2. The specimen was CD8+ T cells from PBMCs. This receptor was identified in a human donor in good health (CMV status not recorded). Some clones in this sample may be carry-over from other donors' samples. The CDR3 loop reads CASSDGAGGSYEQYF. As DNA, the CDR3 is TGTGCCAGCAGCGATGGAGCGGGGGGCTCCTACGAGCAGTACTTC.